This T cell receptor beta chain was documented in a study of T cells after yellow fever vaccination. Study results and caveats: High-abundance clonotypes from the bulk population could contaminate FACS-sorted repertoires. A large majority of primary-vaccination clones showed up again after the booster (under 98% CD4, 88% CD8).

A universal primer site and UMIs were added as TCR cDNA was made by 5'RACE template switching. Using its own MiXCR run on the 5' RACE reads, TCRdb lists one record per CDR3 protein. Among 200,000 to 300,000 distinct CDR3 sequences listed, around 6.7% were seen once. This clonotype showed up just a few times. What it binds is unknown. The germline V gene has CDR1 SEHNR and CDR2 FQNEAQ (reference sequence). CDR3 length: 15 amino acids. The V and J ends lost 0 bases and 1 base respectively, with 9 bases between them. Here the sequenced sample was CD4+ T cells sorted from PBMCs, taken on the day of the yellow fever booster vaccination. This receptor was obtained from a man between 25 and 39 years old who received the YFV17D yellow fever vaccine. The chain recombines TRBV7-9 with TRBJ1-1, with D uncertain. CDR3 sequence (DNA): TGTGCCAGCAGCTTAGCGAGCGTAGGGAACACTGAAGCTTTCTTT. It encodes CASSLASVGNTEAFF.